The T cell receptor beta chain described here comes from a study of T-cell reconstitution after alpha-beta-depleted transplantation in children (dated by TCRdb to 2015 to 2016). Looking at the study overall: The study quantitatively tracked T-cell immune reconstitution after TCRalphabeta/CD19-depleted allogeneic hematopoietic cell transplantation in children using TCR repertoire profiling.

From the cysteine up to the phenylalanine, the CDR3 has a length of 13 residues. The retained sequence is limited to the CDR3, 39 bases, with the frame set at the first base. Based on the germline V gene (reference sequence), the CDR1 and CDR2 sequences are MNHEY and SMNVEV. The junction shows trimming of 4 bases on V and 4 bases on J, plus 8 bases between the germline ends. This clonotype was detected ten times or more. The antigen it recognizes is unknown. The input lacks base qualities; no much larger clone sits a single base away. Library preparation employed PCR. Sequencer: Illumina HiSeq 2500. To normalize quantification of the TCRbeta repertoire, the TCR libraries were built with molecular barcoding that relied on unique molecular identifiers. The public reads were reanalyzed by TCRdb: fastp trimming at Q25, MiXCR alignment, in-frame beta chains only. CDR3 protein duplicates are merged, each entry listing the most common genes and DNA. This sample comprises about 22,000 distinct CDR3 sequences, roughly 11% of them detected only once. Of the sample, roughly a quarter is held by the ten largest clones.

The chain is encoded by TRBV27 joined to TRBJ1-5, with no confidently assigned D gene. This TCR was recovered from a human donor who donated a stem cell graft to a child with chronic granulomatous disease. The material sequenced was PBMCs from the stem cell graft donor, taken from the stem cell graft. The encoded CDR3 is CASSSFLNQPQHF. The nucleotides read TGTGCCAGCAGTTCATTCCTTAATCAGCCCCAGCATTTT.